Here is one T cell receptor (beta chain) with its context. Its antigen is not known. TCRdb's copy holds only in-frame clones and misses some; the assay was immunoSEQ multiplex PCR. Of over 200,000 clones in the sample, around four fifths were seen once. CDR3 length: 13 amino acids. The germline V gene encodes CDR1 GTSNPN and CDR2 SVGIG (reference sequence). The J segment lost 4 bases and the V segment lost 2 bases, leaving 1 base of the junction unmatched. The data were taken from a study of cytomegalovirus exposure and HLA in healthy donors. Findings of the study overall: High specificity and sensitivity for cytomegalovirus status were reported for the classifier. Cytomegalovirus-associated status was assigned to some 180 TCR beta chains. In vitro experiments confirmed that a few CMV-associated chains were specific for CMV antigens.

The sequence came from a woman aged 30 to 39 in good health and CMV-seropositive. V usage is TRBV30 and J usage is TRBJ2-7; 11 bases line up with TRBD2. The specimen was PBMCs. As DNA, the CDR3 is TGTGCCTGGAGTCCTAGCGGGAGGTACGAGCAGTACTTC. Amino acids: CAWSPSGRYEQYF.